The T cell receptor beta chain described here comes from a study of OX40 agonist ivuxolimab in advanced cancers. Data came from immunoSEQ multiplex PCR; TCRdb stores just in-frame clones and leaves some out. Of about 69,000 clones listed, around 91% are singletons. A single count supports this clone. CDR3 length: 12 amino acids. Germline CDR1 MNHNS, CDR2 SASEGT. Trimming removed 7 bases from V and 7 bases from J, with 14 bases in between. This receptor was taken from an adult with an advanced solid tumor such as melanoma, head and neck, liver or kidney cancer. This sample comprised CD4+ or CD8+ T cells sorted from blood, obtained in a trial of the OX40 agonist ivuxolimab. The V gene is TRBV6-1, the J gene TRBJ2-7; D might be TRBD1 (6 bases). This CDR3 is CASTAQGTEQYF. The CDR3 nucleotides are TGTGCCAGCACCGCCCAGGGGACAGAGCAGTACTTC.